This TCR beta chain was retrieved from a study of identical twins. V lost 0 bases to trimming and J lost 5 bases; unmatched junction nucleotides: 6. There are 15 residues in the CDR3. In germline, CDR1 is SGHRS, CDR2 YFSETQ. A universal primer site was created by template switching, with the cDNA bearing unique molecular identifiers. TCRdb re-analysed the 5' RACE reads in MiXCR, keeping a single row per CDR3 protein. Here the sample spans 200,000 to 250,000 distinct CDR3 sequences, over 9.5% being singletons. This clonotype was seen repeatedly, ten times or more. This receptor was obtained from a man in his fifties or sixties in good health. The chain links TRBV5-1 to TRBJ2-7, with 9 bases identical to TRBD1. The sequencing input was memory T cells sorted from blood. The CDR3 coding sequence is TGCGCCAGCAGCTTGGCCGGGACAGGGATCCACGAGCAGTACTTC. This translates into CASSLAGTGIHEQYF.